This TCR beta chain was identified in a study of neurological immune-mediated disorders. Study-wide results and limits: The repertoires of 18 of 34 multiple sclerosis patients were placed by phylogenetic grouping in a single related-CDR3 cluster, which may be a signature. No expanded-clone CDR3 amino acid sequence recurred across subjects, suggesting private TCR-beta repertoires.

Unsorted libraries were generated from 2 million PBMCs held at -80 degrees C. Synthesis of cDNA was carried out by template-switch 5'RACE. The reaction used 10-nucleotide random UMIs. TCRdb itself ran the 5' RACE reads through MiXCR, one entry per CDR3 protein. This sample has about 70,000 distinct CDR3 sequences, with around 3% found just once. This clonotype was recorded many times. Its antigen remains unknown. Germline CDR1 reads SGHRS; CDR2 reads YFSETQ. The CDR3 sequence is 14 residues long. Trimming took 4 bases from V and 3 from J, leaving 11 bases between them. The V call is TRBV5-1, the J call TRBJ2-1; D is tentatively TRBD1 or TRBD2 (5 bases each). Sequencing input: PBMCs. The origin of this receptor is a woman aged 45-60 years with multiple sclerosis. The CDR3 reads CASSTGTVYNEQFF. CDR3 coding DNA: TGCGCCAGCAGCACCGGGACGGTCTACAATGAGCAGTTCTTC.